This paragraph covers one T cell receptor beta chain sequence. The Seattle patients, enrolled during active infection, were followed longitudinally. This sample was included in a study of blood T cell repertoires in COVID-19. About the study: Researchers got acute and convalescent COVID-19 samples from the United States, Italy and Spain. The analysed material was cDNA or gDNA that came from T cells, B-cell-depleted T cells, or PBMCs.

Authors' processing steps: Estimates of nucleated cell counts were drawn from the amplification of reference gene primers. The assay was immunoSEQ multiplex PCR, and TCRdb's table has in-frame clones only and misses some. V, J and clone size are taken as reported in that table, and D and trimming were inferred from the DNA itself. Of 300,000 or so clones detected, roughly nine tenths appear once; the ten largest clones hold about 2%. Germline V gene sequence: CDR1 SGHDT, CDR2 YYEEEE. The CDR3 loop spans 15 amino acids. The J segment lost 8 bases and the V segment lost 0 bases, leaving 3 bases of the junction unmatched.

The V call is TRBV5-6, the J call TRBJ2-1; 12 bases are a match to TRBD2. The receptor was derived from a woman aged 25 to 39 with COVID-19, enrolled during active disease. The sequencing sample was made of peripheral blood. The CDR3 DNA reads TGTGCCAGCAGCTTGGTACGACTAGCGGGAGATGAGCAGTTCTTC. This translates into CASSLVRLAGDEQFF.